Detailed here is one TCR beta chain. The ends lost 4 bases at V and 8 bases at J; junction bases unmatched: 9. The CDR3 is made up of 15 amino acids. Germline CDR1 and CDR2: MNHNY and SVGAGI (reference sequence). Under the authors' procedure: Amplification with reference gene primers provided the estimates of nucleated cell counts. Clones were read by immunoSEQ multiplex PCR, and TCRdb kept only the in-frame ones, dropping some. D and trimming were read from the DNA, whereas the V and J calls and clone size are those reported in that table. Of over 140,000 clones listed, approximately 84% were seen once; the top ten hold 4%. This sample is part of a study of blood T cell repertoires in COVID-19. About the research overall: The study drew acute and convalescent COVID-19 samples from the United States, Italy and Spain. PBMCs, B-cell-depleted T cells, or T cells provided the cDNA or gDNA that made up the material.

The origin of this receptor is a woman aged 60-75 years with acute or convalescent COVID-19. J is TRBJ2-1 and V is TRBV6-6; TRBD2 matches at 9 bases. Sequenced input: peripheral blood. This CDR3 reads CASSSPTREGDEQFF. CDR3 nucleotide sequence: TGTGCCAGCAGTTCCCCTACGCGGGAGGGAGATGAGCAGTTCTTC.